This T cell receptor (beta chain) was retrieved from a study of T cell responses to AZD1222 COVID-19 vaccine. Findings and caveats of the study: Epitopes outside B.1.351 and B.1.1.7 mutated regions reportedly drew nearly half of spike TCRs. Repertoire collection took place solely once the T cell response had peaked. Vaccination with two AZD1222 doses was followed by a rise in Spike-specific TCR breadth and depth. Clonal diversity was possibly underestimated; the donors were predominantly white British and more often female.

V lost 5 bases to trimming and J lost 4 bases, with 16 bases between them. This CDR3 is built from 15 residues. Germline values: CDR1 MNHEY, CDR2 SMNVEV (reference sequence). As concerns this clone: The antigen remains undetermined.

The data were produced by immunoSEQ multiplex PCR, yet TCRdb's version contains in-frame clones alone and is incomplete. The table lists roughly 140,000 clones, around 90% of them singletons. This sample comprised peripheral blood, obtained on day 0 of AZD1222 vaccination. The source of this sequence is an adult in good health. The V and J genes are TRBV27 and TRBJ2-3; tentatively, D is TRBD1 (7 bases). Written as DNA, the CDR3 is TGTGCCAGCAGTATTGGGGGGCAGGGGGCAGATACGCAGTATTTT. The encoded protein is CASSIGGQGADTQYF.